This entry lists 4 T cell receptor beta chains sequenced from one sample in a study of T cell repertoires in cytomegalovirus infection. Antigen specificity for these receptors is unknown. Each CDR3 protein gets one entry after TCRdb re-called the reads with MiXCR. This table has 800,000 to 950,000 distinct CDR3 sequences, over 25% appearing once. The sequences come from cultured CD8+ T cells from PBMCs, collected from culture after CMV antigen stimulation. Receptors originate from a human donor in good health (CMV status not recorded). Some clones in this sample may be carry-over from other donors' samples.

The V gene is TRBV6-1, the J gene TRBJ1-1, with no clear D. The CDR3 is 14 amino acids. The V end lost 8 bases, the J end lost 9 bases, and 22 bases lay between the germline ends. Germline V lookup: CDR1 MNHNS, CDR2 SASEGT. CDR3 nucleotides: TGTGCCAGCCATTGGCCAGCTGGTTCACCACAAGCTTTCTTT. Translating gives CASHWPAGSPQAFF.

This clonotype was recorded many times. The chain is built from TRBV6-5 and TRBJ2-5; 10 nucleotides agree with TRBD1. CDR3 size: 15 residues. Losses at the gene ends were 6 bases for V and 5 bases for J; bases not matched to a gene: 9. Germline V gene data show CDR1 as MNHEY and CDR2 as SVGAGI. CDR3 loop: CASRPTGGKGETQYF. The CDR3 DNA reads TGTGCCAGCAGACCGACAGGGGGCAAGGGCGAGACCCAGTACTTC.

This chain uses TRBV2 with TRBJ2-6; D possibly matches TRBD1 or TRBD2 (5 bases each). The germline V and J ends were trimmed by 6 bases and 0 bases, with 15 bases remaining between them. CDR1 is SNHLY, CDR2 FYNNEI, per germline. This CDR3 spans 17 amino acids. CDR3 amino acids: CASRARDPRSGANVLTF. As DNA, the CDR3 is TGTGCCAGCAGGGCAAGGGACCCGCGCTCTGGGGCCAACGTCCTGACTTTC.

There are many counts of this clonotype. The V call is TRBV2, the J call TRBJ1-2; D gene unclear. V was pared by 6 bases and J by 5 bases, with 4 bases between. This CDR3 comprises 10 residues. CDR1 and CDR2 from the germline V gene are SNHLY and FYNNEI. CDR3 sequence (DNA): TGTGCCAGCAGGGGTTATGGCTACACCTTC. Translating it yields CASRGYGYTF.